These 5 T cell receptor beta chains share one sample of origin, sequenced in a study of CD8 T cells in ankylosing spondylitis (dated by TCRdb to about 2017). Findings and caveats that apply to the study as a whole: A TCR beta motif made up of fewer than 10 highly homologous amino acid variants appeared to be characteristic of blood from ankylosing spondylitis patients.

Antigens for these TCRs are unknown. Receptor amplification or capture employed 5' RACE. For sequencing, an Illumina HiSeq 2500 was employed. TCRdb reworked the public reads: Q25 trimming with fastp, MiXCR clone assembly, productive beta chains retained. A single entry per CDR3 protein holds the most common genes and DNA from its merged rows. In this sample the table shows about 450,000 distinct CDR3 sequences, around 26% of which occur a single time. The top ten clones comprise over 0.8% of the sample. Sequencing input: blood, either unsorted or a sorted T cell fraction (not recorded which). Receptors were obtained from a male donor with ankylosing spondylitis.

The V call is TRBV12-3 or TRBV12-4, the J call TRBJ2-1, with 8 bases matching TRBD2. Losses at the gene ends were 4 bases for V and 3 bases for J; bases not matched to a gene: 8. The CDR3 contains 16 residues. CDR3 region: CASSSRLARNYNEQFF. The CDR3 region has the DNA TGTGCCAGCAGTTCGAGACTAGCGCGAAACTACAATGAGCAGTTCTTC.

This chain links TRBV5-1 with TRBJ2-3; D is unresolved. The V end lost 2 bases, the J end lost 4 bases, and 17 bases lay between the germline ends. CDR1 SGHRS and CDR2 YFSETQ come from the germline V gene. The CDR3 covers 16 residues. The CDR3 sequence is CASSFAIGALPDTQYF. CDR3 nucleotides: TGCGCCAGCAGCTTCGCGATAGGAGCTCTCCCAGATACGCAGTATTTT.

This chain connects TRBV20-1 to TRBJ2-1; TRBD2 matches 11 bases. J was trimmed by 5 bases and V by 5 bases; bases with no gene match: 8. The germline V gene has CDR1 DFQATT and CDR2 SNEGSKA (reference sequence). The CDR3 is 15 amino acids. The DNA for the CDR3 is TGCAGTGCTCTCAGAGGGACTAGCGGACACAATGAGCAGTTCTTC. It is translated as CSALRGTSGHNEQFF.

The V call is TRBV20-1, the J call TRBJ1-4; no clear D. Trimming stripped 6 bases from V and 6 bases from J, with 8 bases between. In germline, CDR1 is DFQATT, CDR2 SNEGSKA (reference sequence). The CDR3 covers 11 residues. CDR3 region: CSAPRHEKLFF. In DNA, the CDR3 is TGCAGTGCGCCGCGTCATGAAAAACTGTTTTTT.

The rearrangement uses TRBV20-1 and TRBJ2-3; D is tentatively TRBD1 or TRBD2 (5 bases each). The V and J ends lost 3 bases and 8 bases respectively, with 24 bases between them. The CDR3 has 16 residues. Germline lookup yields CDR1 DFQATT and CDR2 SNEGSKA (reference sequence). CDR3 loop: CSASPTPGTHGGTQYF. DNA for the CDR3: TGCAGTGCTAGCCCCACCCCCGGGACCCACGGAGGTACGCAGTATTTT.